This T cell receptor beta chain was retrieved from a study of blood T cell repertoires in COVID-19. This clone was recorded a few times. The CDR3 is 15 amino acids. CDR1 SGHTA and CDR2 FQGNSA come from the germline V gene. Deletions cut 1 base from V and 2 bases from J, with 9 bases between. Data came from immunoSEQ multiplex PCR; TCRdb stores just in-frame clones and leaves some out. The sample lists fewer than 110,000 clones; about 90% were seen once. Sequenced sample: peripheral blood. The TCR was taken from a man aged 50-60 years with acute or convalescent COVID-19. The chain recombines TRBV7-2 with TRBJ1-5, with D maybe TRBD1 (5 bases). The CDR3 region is CASSLDPTGNQPQHF. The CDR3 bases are TGTGCCAGCAGCTTAGATCCGACAGGCAATCAGCCCCAGCATTTT.